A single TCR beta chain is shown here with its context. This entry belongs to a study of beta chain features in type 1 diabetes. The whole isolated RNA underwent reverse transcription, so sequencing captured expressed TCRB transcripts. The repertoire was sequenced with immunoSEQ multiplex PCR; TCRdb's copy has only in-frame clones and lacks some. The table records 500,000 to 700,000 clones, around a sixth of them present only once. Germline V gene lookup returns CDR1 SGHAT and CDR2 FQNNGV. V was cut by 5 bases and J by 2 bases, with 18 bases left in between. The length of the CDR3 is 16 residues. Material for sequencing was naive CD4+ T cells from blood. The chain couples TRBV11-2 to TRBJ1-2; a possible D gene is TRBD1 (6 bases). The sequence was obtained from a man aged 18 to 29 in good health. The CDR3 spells CASSPIDRPRNYGYTF. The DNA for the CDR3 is TGTGCCAGCAGCCCTATAGACAGGCCCCGCAACTATGGCTACACCTTC.